These T cell receptor beta chains were read from a single sample in a study of cytomegalovirus exposure and HLA in healthy donors. Clones were sequenced by immunoSEQ multiplex PCR, and TCRdb holds only the in-frame ones, with some missing. The table shows roughly 120,000 clones, with 80% occurring only once. Sequenced sample: PBMCs. The receptor source for this set is a male donor in good health and CMV-seronegative. Both conserved end residues are part of each CDR3. The order of the fields is J gene, D gene, clone size, V gene, CDR3 DNA, CDR3 protein. A D gene is named only where the DNA matches it firmly. The listing skips clone size in some rows; elsewhere it reads once, few, many or a size class.

>TRBJ2-7|.|.|TRBV6-6
TGTGCCAGCAGTTACCCAAAAAGACAGCGCTCCTACGAGCAGTACTTC
CASSYPKRQRSYEQYF
>TRBJ2-7|.|once|TRBV7-2
TGTGCCAGCAGCTTAGGCGGGACCTACGAGCAGTACTTC
CASSLGGTYEQYF
>TRBJ2-3|.|.|TRBV29-1
TGCAGCGTTGAGTTCGGGAACACAGATACGCAGTATTTT
CSVEFGNTDTQYF
>TRBJ1-4|.|few|TRBV5-4
TGTGCCAGCAGCTTGGTAGGACAGCCTAATGAAAAACTGTTTTTT
CASSLVGQPNEKLFF
>TRBJ1-5|TRBD1|.|TRBV15
TGTGCCACCAGCAGAGCAGGGGGAAATCAGCCCCAGCATTTT
CATSRAGGNQPQHF
>TRBJ1-5|.|.|TRBV2
TGTGCCAGCAGTGAAACACACCTTTCCGGGGTGCTTAAACTCAATCAGCCCCAGCATTTT
CASSETHLSGVLKLNQPQHF
>TRBJ2-7|.|.|TRBV28
TGTGCCAGCAGTTCCCCGGGAGTCCCCTACGAGCAGTACTTC
CASSSPGVPYEQYF
>TRBJ1-5|.|few|TRBV19
TGTGCCAGTAGTACTGAGAGGGGCAATCAGCCCCAGCATTTT
CASSTERGNQPQHF
>TRBJ2-1|.|.|TRBV5-4
TGTGCCAGCAAAGTACCGGGGAGACCCTACAATGAGCAGTTCTTC
CASKVPGRPYNEQFF
>TRBJ2-3|TRBD1|.|TRBV6-6
TGTGCCAGCATGGGGACAGGGGGCACAGATACGCAGTATTTT
CASMGTGGTDTQYF
>TRBJ1-2|.|.|TRBV2
TGTGCCAGCAGCGGGGACATTGGGTATGGCTACACCTTC
CASSGDIGYGYTF
>TRBJ1-2|.|.|TRBV7-9
TGTGCCAGCAGCTTATTGTTGTCAGGGGAACCCCCTGGCTACACCTTC
CASSLLLSGEPPGYTF
>TRBJ1-2|.|.|TRBV27
TGTGCCAGCAGGAGCTGGGGAGGGGACGGCTACACCTTC
CASRSWGGDGYTF
>TRBJ2-7|.|few|TRBV7-2
TGTGCCAGCAGCTTATATCAGGGATCCTACGAGCAGTACTTC
CASSLYQGSYEQYF
>TRBJ2-1|.|.|TRBV2
TGTGCACGTGGCGGGACCACCTACAATGAGCAGTTCTTC
CARGGTTYNEQFF
>TRBJ2-7|TRBD1|.|TRBV28
TGTGCCAGCAGTTATTCCGGGACAGCATACGAGCAGTACTTC
CASSYSGTAYEQYF
>TRBJ2-1|TRBD2|.|TRBV5-1
TGCGCCAGCAGCGCCGGACTAGCGGGAGGAGTTTACAATGAGCAGTTCTTC
CASSAGLAGGVYNEQFF
>TRBJ1-2|TRBD1|.|TRBV9
TGTGCCAGCAGCGTAACCGGGACAGGGGCCTATGGCTACACCTTC
CASSVTGTGAYGYTF
>TRBJ1-4|.|.|TRBV19
TGTGCCAGTACCCCAAGGGGAGGGGTAGGCGAAAAACTGTTTTTT
CASTPRGGVGEKLFF
>TRBJ1-4|.|.|TRBV21-1
TGTGCCAGCAGCAAAGGTCACAGGATGGATGAAAAACTGTTTTTT
CASSKGHRMDEKLFF